This T cell receptor beta chain was captured in a study of blood T cell repertoires in COVID-19. Study summary: COVID-19 samples from acute and convalescent phases originated in the United States, Italy and Spain.

TCRdb keeps only in-frame clones here, not all; method: immunoSEQ multiplex PCR. The sample has 250,000 to 300,000 clones, just over 85% seen once. The CDR3 is 18 residues long. Germline CDR1 MGHRA, CDR2 YSYEKL. The V and J ends lost 1 base and 6 bases respectively, with 19 bases between them. Recruitment covered about two dozen US areas and drew participants whose ages spanned roughly 18 to 89 years. The chain joins TRBV4-1 to TRBJ1-6, with D uncertain. The clonotype was recovered from a man between 18 and 29 years old who had recovered from COVID-19. The specimen was PBMCs or T cells enriched from blood (not recorded which). Written as DNA, the CDR3 is TGCGCCAGCAGCCAAGGGGCCTCTTCGGGATTTGGTAATTCACCCCTCCACTTT. Translating gives CASSQGASSGFGNSPLHF.